The T cell receptor (beta chain) described here comes from a study of CD8+ T cells in alopecia areata. Across the study: People stayed on tofacitinib for 6 to 18 months, then stopped the drug for 6 months.

To note about this clone: Its antigen remains unidentified.

In each case, RNA was isolated and then reverse transcribed into cDNA as the sequencing template. Produced via immunoSEQ multiplex PCR; TCRdb's table is partial and in-frame only. In the table there are 190,000 or so clones, roughly 64% of which are singletons. Treatment noted: oral pan-JAK inhibitor, 5-10 mg twice daily. CD4+ and CD8+ T cells were sorted from PBMCs. Whole-study findings and limits: Sequencing of scalp samples also includes resident alphabeta T cells from normal skin.

V was trimmed by 2 bases and J by 3 bases, leaving 11 bases between them. CDR3 length equals 14 residues. Germline V gene lookup returns CDR1 MNHEY and CDR2 SMNVEV (reference sequence). This rearrangement joins TRBV27 to TRBJ2-7; D remains ambiguous. This sample comprised CD8+ T cells sorted from blood, obtained at week 24, from a patient treated with tofacitinib. The receptor was derived from a human donor with alopecia areata. CDR3 coding DNA: TGTGCCAGCAGTTTACAAACGGACGGCTACGAGCAGTACTTC. As protein: CASSLQTDGYEQYF.